The 11 T cell receptor beta chains reported below all come from one sample, sequenced in a study of regulatory T cells in long-lasting Graves disease (dated by TCRdb to the early 2020s). The method behind the library was multiplex PCR. The sequencing machine was an Illumina HiSeq 4000. iRepertoire HTBI primers and Arm-PCR amplification of CDR3 regions were used to construct TCR beta libraries. TCRdb took the public reads, trimmed them with fastp at Q25, ran MiXCR for clone calling and kept in-frame beta chains. Identical CDR3 proteins give one entry, which carries the most common genes and DNA. The sample has more than 450,000 distinct CDR3 sequences on record, about 11% of them singletons. Roughly 8.2% of the sample comes from the top ten. The time point label, as the study defines it: newly diagnosed GD, antithyroid drugs for less than 3 months. For both TCR sequencing and RNA sequencing, RNA was extracted from PBMCs using TRIzol.

These data were also filed under a second study, of T cells in Graves' hyperthyroidism and ophthalmopathy.

The source was peripheral blood mononuclear cells (PBMCs), collected at new diagnosis, from a patient treated with antithyroid drugs. The receptors shown here come from a woman younger than 45 with Graves disease. Donor details come from another sample of the same person, matched by shared clones.

This clonotype was counted between two and nine times. CDR3 protein: CASKIRGGNEQFF. CDR3 in DNA: TGTGCCAGCAAGATCAGGGGAGGGAATGAGCAGTTCTTC. V gene TRBV6-1 combines with J gene TRBJ2-1; a weak D match, TRBD2 (7 bases). The CDR3 consists of 13 residues. Germline V CDR1 and CDR2: MNHNS, SASEGT. Trimming took off 7 bases at V and 7 bases at J, with 14 bases between the two ends.

Ten or more counts support this clonotype. The chain carries TRBV4-2 and TRBJ2-5; D gene ambiguous. V was cut by 0 bases and J by 4 bases, with 6 bases left in between. Germline loops: CDR1 LGHNA, CDR2 YNFKEQ. The CDR3 length is 13 residues. The CDR3 spells CASSQDERETQYF. The CDR3 DNA is TGTGCCAGCAGCCAAGACGAGAGAGAGACCCAGTACTTC.

V and J are TRBV2 and TRBJ2-3, with TRBD1 matching 8 bases. Germline CDR1 and CDR2: SNHLY and FYNNEI. The CDR3 runs to 13 residues. Germline trimming cut 11 bases from V and 5 bases from J; bases unmatched to any gene: 9. CDR3 nucleotide sequence: TGTGCCCTCTCGCAGGGGGCCGGAGATACGCAGTATTTT. This translates into CALSQGAGDTQYF.

This clonotype was detected ten times or more. V is TRBV20-1 and J is TRBJ1-2; the D gene is possibly TRBD1 (6 bases). Germline CDR1 is DFQATT and CDR2 is SNEGSKA (reference sequence). This CDR3 is built from 13 residues. Trimming cost V 3 bases and J 8 bases, with 16 bases left between them. The CDR3, as DNA: TGCAGTGCTAGGAGAGGGGGAGAGGAAGGCTACACCTTC. This translates into CSARRGGEEGYTF.

The chain employs TRBV7-3 and TRBJ2-7, with 9 positions matching TRBD1. CDR1 is SGHTA and CDR2 is FQGTGA in the germline V gene. The junction had 8 bases not matched to a gene; V was cut back by 3 bases and J by 2 bases. The CDR3 spans 16 residues. The CDR3 loop is CASSLGSGQGPYEQYF. CDR3 in DNA: TGTGCCAGCAGCTTGGGGTCGGGACAGGGACCCTACGAGCAGTACTTC. Combining the CDR3 with reference TRBV7-3 and TRBJ2-7 gives the whole variable domain GAGVSQTPSNKVTEKGKYVELRCDPISGHTALYWYRQSLGQGPEFLIYFQGTGAADDSGLPNDRFFAVRPEGSVSTLKIQRTERGDSAVYLCASSLGSGQGPYEQYFGPGTRLTVT.

This clonotype was observed at least ten times. J is TRBJ1-1 and V is TRBV30, with unresolved D. V shed 3 bases and J shed 0 bases, with 5 bases lying between them. This CDR3 contains 12 residues. Germline assignment: CDR1 GTSNPN and CDR2 SVGIG (reference sequence). For the CDR3, the DNA is TGTGCCTGGAGGGGGATGAACACTGAAGCTTTCTTT. It is translated as CAWRGMNTEAFF.

The sample holds many counts of this clonotype. The chain has TRBV11-2 and TRBJ2-7; D gene ambiguous. Germline V gives CDR1 SGHAT, CDR2 FQNNGV. The CDR3 has 16 residues. The ends were cut back, 1 base at V and 0 bases at J, with 13 bases in the middle. This CDR3 is CASSLVYRRSSYEQYF. The CDR3 DNA reads TGTGCCAGCAGCTTAGTTTATCGTCGGAGCTCCTACGAGCAGTACTTC.

This clonotype showed up many times. The V call is TRBV27, the J call TRBJ1-1, with TRBD1 identical over 9 bases. The CDR3 spans 13 residues. CDR1 is MNHEY, CDR2 SMNVEV, per germline (reference sequence). V was pared by 2 bases and J by 8 bases, with 3 bases of the junction left unmatched. The DNA for the CDR3 is TGTGCCAGCAGTTTAAGGGGACAGGGAGAAGCTTTCTTT. Translation: CASSLRGQGEAFF.

This clonotype was observed a few times. The chain carries TRBV7-9 and TRBJ1-5; possible D gene TRBD1, 5 bases. The CDR3 runs 13 residues. V was shortened by 4 bases and J by 7 bases, with 11 bases between the two germline ends. The germline gives CDR1 SEHNR, CDR2 FQNEAQ (reference sequence). CDR3 DNA: TGTGCCAGCAGCTCGGAAGGGACCCAGCCCCAGCATTTT. As protein: CASSSEGTQPQHF. Filled out from reference TRBV7-9 and TRBJ1-5, the complete variable domain reads DTGVSQNPRHKITKRGQNVTFRCDPISEHNRLYWYRQTLGQGPEFLTYFQNEAQLEKSRLLSDRFSAERPKGSFSTLEIQRTEQGDSAMYLCASSSEGTQPQHFGDGTRLSIL.

This clonotype was detected only a few times. A clone one base away is much larger, so this may be a read error. The CDR3 does not end in the conserved phenylalanine or tryptophan, so this is likely a read error. CDR3 protein: CASSGEYTEAFL. The DNA of the CDR3 is TGTGCCAGCAGTGGGGAGTACACTGAAGCTTTCCTT. This chain links TRBV2 with TRBJ1-1; D is undetermined. CDR1 SNHLY and CDR2 FYNNEI come from the germline V gene. This CDR3 comprises 12 residues. V dropped 4 bases and J dropped 3 bases, with 6 bases sitting between them.

The V and J genes are TRBV28 and TRBJ2-3; D is perhaps TRBD2 (6 bases). From germline, CDR1 is MDHEN and CDR2 SYDVKM. The CDR3 length is 15 residues. V gave up 6 bases and J gave up 6 bases, with 19 bases separating them. The DNA of the CDR3 is TGTGCCAGCAGAGGCGGGGAGTATTCGGCCGATACGCAGTATTTT. This encodes CASRGGEYSADTQYF.